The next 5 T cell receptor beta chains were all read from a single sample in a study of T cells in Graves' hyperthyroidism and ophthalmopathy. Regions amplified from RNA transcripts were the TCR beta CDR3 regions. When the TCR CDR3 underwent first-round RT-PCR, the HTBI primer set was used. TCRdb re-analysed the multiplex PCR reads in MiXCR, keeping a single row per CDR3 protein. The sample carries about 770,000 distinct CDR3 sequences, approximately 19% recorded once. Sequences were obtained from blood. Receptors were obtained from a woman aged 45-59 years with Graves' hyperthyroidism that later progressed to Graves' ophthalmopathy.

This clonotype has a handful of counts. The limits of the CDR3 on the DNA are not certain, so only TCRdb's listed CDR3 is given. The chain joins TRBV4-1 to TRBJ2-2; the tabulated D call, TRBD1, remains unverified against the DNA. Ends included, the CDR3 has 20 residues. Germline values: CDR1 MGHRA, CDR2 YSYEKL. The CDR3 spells CASSRPVSVLGQGRTGELFF.

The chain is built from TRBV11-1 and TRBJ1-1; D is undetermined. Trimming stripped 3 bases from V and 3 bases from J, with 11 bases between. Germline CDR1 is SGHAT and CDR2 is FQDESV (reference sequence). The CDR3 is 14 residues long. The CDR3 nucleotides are TGTGCCAGCAGCTTTCCCCCAGTGGACACTGAAGCTTTCTTT. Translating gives CASSFPPVDTEAFF.

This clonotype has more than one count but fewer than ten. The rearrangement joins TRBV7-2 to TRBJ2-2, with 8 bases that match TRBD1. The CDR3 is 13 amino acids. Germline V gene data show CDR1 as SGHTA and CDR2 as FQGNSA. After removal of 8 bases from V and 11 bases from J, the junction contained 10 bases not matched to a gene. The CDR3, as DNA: TGTGCCAGCCGCCTTGGAGGACAGGGCGAGCTGTTTTTT. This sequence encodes CASRLGGQGELFF.

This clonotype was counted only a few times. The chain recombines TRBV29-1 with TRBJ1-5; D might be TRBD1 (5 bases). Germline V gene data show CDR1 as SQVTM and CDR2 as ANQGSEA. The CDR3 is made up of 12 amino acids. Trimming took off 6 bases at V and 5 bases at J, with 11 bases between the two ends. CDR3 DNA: TGCAGCGTCGGGACCAGGGATCAGCCCCAGCATTTT. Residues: CSVGTRDQPQHF.

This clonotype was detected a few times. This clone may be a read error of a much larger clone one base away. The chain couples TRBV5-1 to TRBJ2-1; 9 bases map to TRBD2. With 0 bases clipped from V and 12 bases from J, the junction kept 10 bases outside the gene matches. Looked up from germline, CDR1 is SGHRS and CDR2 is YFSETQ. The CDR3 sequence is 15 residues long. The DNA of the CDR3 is TGCGCCAGCAGCTTGGGTCCTAGCGGGGAAAGTGGGCAGTTCTTC. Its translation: CASSLGPSGESGQFF. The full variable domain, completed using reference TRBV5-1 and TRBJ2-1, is KAGVTQTPRYLIKTRGQQVTLSCSPISGHRSVSWYQQTPGQGLQFLFEYFSETQRNKGNFPGRFSGRQFSNSRSEMNVSTLELGDSALYLCASSLGPSGESGQFFGPGTRLTVL.